This T cell receptor (beta chain) was identified in a study of cytomegalovirus exposure and HLA in healthy donors. As for this clone: Its target is unknown.

It was with 60 Vbeta and 13 Jbeta primers that the PCR ran. In the source study's methods: Roughly 73 million unique TCR beta chains, roughly 11 million of them shared, were counted by a later analysis. Libraries were prepared by immunoSEQ multiplex PCR; TCRdb keeps only in-frame clonotypes and omits some of them. That table supplies the V and J calls and clone size; D and trimming were determined from the DNA. The sample includes roughly 120,000 clones, about 86% of them seen just once. Findings of the study overall: According to the study, roughly 180 TCR beta chains were cytomegalovirus-associated.

This receptor was taken from a woman in her twenties or thirties in good health and CMV-seronegative. The sequenced material came from PBMCs.

The CDR3 here is CASSLAGSSSYEQYF. In DNA form, the CDR3 reads TGCGCCAGCAGCCTTGCTGGGAGCAGCTCCTACGAGCAGTACTTC. The V call is TRBV4-1, the J call TRBJ2-7, with D perhaps TRBD2 (5 bases). The CDR3 runs to 15 residues. V dropped 4 bases and J dropped 0 bases, with 13 bases sitting between them. Germline V gene sequence: CDR1 MGHRA, CDR2 YSYEKL.